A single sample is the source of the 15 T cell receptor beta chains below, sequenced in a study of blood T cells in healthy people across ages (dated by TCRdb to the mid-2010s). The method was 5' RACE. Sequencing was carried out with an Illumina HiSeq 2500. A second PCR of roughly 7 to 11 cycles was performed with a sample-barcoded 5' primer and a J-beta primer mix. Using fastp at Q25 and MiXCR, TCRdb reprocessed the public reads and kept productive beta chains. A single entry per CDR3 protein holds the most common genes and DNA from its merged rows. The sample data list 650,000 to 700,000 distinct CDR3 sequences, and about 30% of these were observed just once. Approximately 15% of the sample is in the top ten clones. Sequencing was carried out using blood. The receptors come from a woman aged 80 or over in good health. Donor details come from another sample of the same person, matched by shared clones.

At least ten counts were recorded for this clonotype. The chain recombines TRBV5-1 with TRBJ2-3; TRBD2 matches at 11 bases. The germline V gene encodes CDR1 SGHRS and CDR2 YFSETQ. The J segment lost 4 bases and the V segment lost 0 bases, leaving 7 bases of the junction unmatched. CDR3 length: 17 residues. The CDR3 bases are TGCGCCAGCAGCTTGGCACGGGGGACTAGCGGTTCAGATACGCAGTATTTT. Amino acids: CASSLARGTSGSDTQYF.

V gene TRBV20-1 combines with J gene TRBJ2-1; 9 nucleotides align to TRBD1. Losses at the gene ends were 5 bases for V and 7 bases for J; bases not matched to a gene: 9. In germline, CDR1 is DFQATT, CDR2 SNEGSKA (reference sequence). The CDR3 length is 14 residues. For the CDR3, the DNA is TGCAGTGCTTTCCGGGACAGGGCAGTTAATGAGCAGTTCTTC. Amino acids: CSAFRDRAVNEQFF.

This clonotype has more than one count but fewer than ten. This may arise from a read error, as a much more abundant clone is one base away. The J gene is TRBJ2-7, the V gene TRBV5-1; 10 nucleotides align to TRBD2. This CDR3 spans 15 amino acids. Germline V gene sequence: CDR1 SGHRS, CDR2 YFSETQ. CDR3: CASSLSSGGNNEQYF. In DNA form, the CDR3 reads TGTGCCAGCAGCTTGTCTAGCGGGGGTAACAATGAGCAGTACTTC.

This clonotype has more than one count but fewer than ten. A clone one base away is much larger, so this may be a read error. The CDR3 coding sequence is TGTGCCAGCAGTTTAATGTTCGGGACGCCACCCCACTTT. This translates into CASSLMFGTPPHF. V and J are TRBV12-3 or TRBV12-4 and TRBJ1-6; possible D gene TRBD1, 5 bases. This CDR3 is built from 13 residues. Trimming took 2 bases from V and 18 from J, leaving 17 bases between them.

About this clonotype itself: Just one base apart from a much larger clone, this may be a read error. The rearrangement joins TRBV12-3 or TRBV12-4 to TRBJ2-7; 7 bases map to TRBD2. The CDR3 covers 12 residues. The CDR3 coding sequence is TGTGCCAGTGGGAGGGGTCAATACGAGCAGCACTTC. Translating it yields CASGRGQYEQHF.

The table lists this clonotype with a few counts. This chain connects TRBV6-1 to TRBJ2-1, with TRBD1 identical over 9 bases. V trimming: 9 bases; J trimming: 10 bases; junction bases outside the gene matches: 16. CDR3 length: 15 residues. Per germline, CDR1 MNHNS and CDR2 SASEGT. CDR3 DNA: TGTGCCAGAAGTTTCGGACAGGGGCCGACCTACGAGCAGTTCTTC. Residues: CARSFGQGPTYEQFF.

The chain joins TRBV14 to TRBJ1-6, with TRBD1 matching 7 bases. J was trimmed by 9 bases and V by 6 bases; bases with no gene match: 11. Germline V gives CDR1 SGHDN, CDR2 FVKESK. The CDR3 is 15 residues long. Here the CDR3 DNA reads TGTGCCAGCAGTCAAAGAGGGACAGTAGTTTCACCCCTCCACTTT. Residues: CASSQRGTVVSPLHF.

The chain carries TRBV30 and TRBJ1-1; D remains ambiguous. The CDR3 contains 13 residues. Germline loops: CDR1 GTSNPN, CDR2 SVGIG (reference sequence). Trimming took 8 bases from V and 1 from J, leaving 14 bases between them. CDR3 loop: CAIRREANTEAFF. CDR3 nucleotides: TGTGCCATACGGCGTGAAGCGAACACTGAAGCTTTCTTT.

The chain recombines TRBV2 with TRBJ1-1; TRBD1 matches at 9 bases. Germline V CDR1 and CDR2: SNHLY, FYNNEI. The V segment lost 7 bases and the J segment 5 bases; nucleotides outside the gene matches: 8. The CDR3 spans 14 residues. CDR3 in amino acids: CASTKDRGGTEAFF. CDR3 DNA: TGTGCCAGCACCAAAGACAGGGGGGGAACTGAAGCTTTCTTT.

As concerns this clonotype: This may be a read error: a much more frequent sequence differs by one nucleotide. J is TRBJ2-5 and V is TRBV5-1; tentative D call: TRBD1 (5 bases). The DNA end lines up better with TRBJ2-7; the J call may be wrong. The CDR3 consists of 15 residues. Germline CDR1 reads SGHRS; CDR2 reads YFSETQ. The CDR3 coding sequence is TGCGCTGGCCGGCAATGGGGTCAGGGCGGTCACGAGCAGTACTTC. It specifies CAGRQWGQGGHEQYF.

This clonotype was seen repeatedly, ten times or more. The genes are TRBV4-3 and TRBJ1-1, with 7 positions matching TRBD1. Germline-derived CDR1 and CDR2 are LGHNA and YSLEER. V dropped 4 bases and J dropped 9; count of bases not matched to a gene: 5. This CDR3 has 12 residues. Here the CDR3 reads CASSRVQGKAFF. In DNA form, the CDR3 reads TGCGCCAGCAGCCGCGTACAGGGGAAAGCTTTCTTT.

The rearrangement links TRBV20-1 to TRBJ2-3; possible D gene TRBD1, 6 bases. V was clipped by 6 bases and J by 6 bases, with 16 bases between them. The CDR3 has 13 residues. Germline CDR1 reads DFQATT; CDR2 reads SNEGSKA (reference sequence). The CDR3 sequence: CSAMAGARDTQYF. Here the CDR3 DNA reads TGCAGTGCCATGGCAGGGGCGAGGGATACGCAGTATTTT.

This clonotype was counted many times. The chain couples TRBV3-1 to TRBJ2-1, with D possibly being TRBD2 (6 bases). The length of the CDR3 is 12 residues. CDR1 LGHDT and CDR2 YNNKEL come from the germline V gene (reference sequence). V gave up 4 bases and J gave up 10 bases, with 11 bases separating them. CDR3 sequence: CASSRSGPEQFF. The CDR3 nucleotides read TGTGCCAGCAGCCGTAGCGGACCAGAGCAGTTCTTC.

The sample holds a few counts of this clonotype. CDR3 DNA: TGTGCCAGCAGTTACGGAAGGCAAGGCTACACCTTC. This gives the protein CASSYGRQGYTF. The chain combines TRBV6-2 or TRBV6-3 with TRBJ1-2, with D uncertain. Germline CDR1 and CDR2: MNHEY and SVGEGT. The CDR3 consists of 12 residues. V was pared by 2 bases and J by 8 bases, with 9 bases between.

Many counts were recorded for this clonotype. The CDR3: CATSREYRAGTDTQYF. CDR3 in DNA: TGTGCCACCAGCAGAGAATACAGGGCAGGCACAGATACGCAGTATTTT. This chain connects TRBV15 to TRBJ2-3; a weak D match, TRBD1 (6 bases). CDR3 length: 16 residues. In germline, CDR1 is LNHNV, CDR2 YYDKDF (reference sequence). V dropped 0 bases and J dropped 1 base, with 11 bases sitting between them. The variable domain in full, completed from reference TRBV15 and TRBJ2-3, reads DAMVIQNPRYQVTQFGKPVTLSCSQTLNHNVMYWYQQKSSQAPKLLFHYYDKDFNNEADTPDNFQSRRPNTSFCFLDIRSPGLGDTAMYLCATSREYRAGTDTQYFGPGTRLTVL.